One and the same sample provided the 2 T cell receptor beta chains below, sequenced in a study of T cell responses to AZD1222 COVID-19 vaccine. The assay was immunoSEQ multiplex PCR, and TCRdb's table has in-frame clones only and misses some. This table holds roughly 120,000 clones, 70% to 90% found once. The sample here was peripheral blood, taken on day 0 of AZD1222 vaccination. The receptors stem from an adult in good health.

The sample holds one count of this clone. The chain is built from TRBV18 and TRBJ1-1, with D unclear. Germline V gene lookup returns CDR1 KGHSH and CDR2 LQKENI. Between the trimmed V and J ends, which lost 5 bases and 1 base, there was a span of 5 bases. The CDR3 runs 12 residues. CDR3 in DNA: TGTGCCAGCTCAACTCGGAACACTGAAGCTTTCTTT. Translated, it gives CASSTRNTEAFF.

This chain uses TRBV28 with TRBJ1-6, with TRBD1 as a possible D gene (5 bases). This CDR3 spans 15 amino acids. V shed 7 bases and J shed 5 bases, with 15 bases lying between them. Germline loops: CDR1 MDHEN, CDR2 SYDVKM. The CDR3 region has the DNA TGTGCCAGCACTCCCCCAGGGCCCAATAATTCACCCCTCCACTTT. Protein product: CASTPPGPNNSPLHF.